This paragraph reports one T cell receptor beta chain. Its matching antigen is unknown. These data belong to a study of identical twins. Findings of the study overall: Within cord blood, abundant beta clonotypes carried fewer insertions, but memory repertoires showed no such trend. Donors were not followed over many years; analysis was cross-sectional. Shared out-of-frame alpha sequences (those common to twins) showed excess low generation probability.

Unique molecular identifiers were present on cDNA, and template switching added a universal primer site. TCRdb reprocessed the 5' RACE reads with MiXCR, giving one entry per CDR3 protein. The sample carries some 96,000 distinct CDR3 sequences, less than 6.5% recorded once. Germline lookup yields CDR1 SGHDN and CDR2 FVKESK. The J segment lost 4 bases and the V segment lost 3 bases, leaving 17 bases of the junction unmatched. This CDR3 comprises 18 residues. The sequence was collected from a woman aged 45-65 years in good health. The chain joins TRBV14 to TRBJ2-7; 8 bases fit TRBD1. Sample: memory T cells sorted from blood. The chain's CDR3 is CASSHISAGGGRGYEQYF. The CDR3 region has the DNA TGTGCCAGCAGCCATATATCCGCAGGGGGCGGCAGGGGTTACGAGCAGTACTTC.